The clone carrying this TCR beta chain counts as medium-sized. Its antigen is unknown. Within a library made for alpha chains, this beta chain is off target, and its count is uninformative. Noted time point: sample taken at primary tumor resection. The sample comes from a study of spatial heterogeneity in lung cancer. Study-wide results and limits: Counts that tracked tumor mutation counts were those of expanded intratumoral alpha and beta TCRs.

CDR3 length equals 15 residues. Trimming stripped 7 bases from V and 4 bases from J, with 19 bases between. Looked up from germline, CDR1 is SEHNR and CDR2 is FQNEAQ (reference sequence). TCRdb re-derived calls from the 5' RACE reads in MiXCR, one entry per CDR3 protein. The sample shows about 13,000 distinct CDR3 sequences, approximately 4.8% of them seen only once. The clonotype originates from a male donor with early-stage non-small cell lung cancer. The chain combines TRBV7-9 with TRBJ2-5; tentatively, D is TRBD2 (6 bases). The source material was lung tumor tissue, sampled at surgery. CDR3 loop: CASTRAAGLGETQYF. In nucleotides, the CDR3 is TGTGCCAGCACCAGGGCGGCGGGATTGGGAGAGACCCAGTACTTC. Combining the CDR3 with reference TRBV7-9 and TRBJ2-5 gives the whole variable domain DTGVSQNPRHKITKRGQNVTFRCDPISEHNRLYWYRQTLGQGPEFLTYFQNEAQLEKSRLLSDRFSAERPKGSFSTLEIQRTEQGDSAMYLCASTRAAGLGETQYFGPGTRLLVL.